The 24 T cell receptor beta chains listed next were all sequenced from one sample in a study of T cells in Graves' hyperthyroidism and ophthalmopathy. The TCR beta CDR3 regions underwent amplification using RNA transcripts as the source. The primer set for the first-round RT-PCR of the TCR CDR3 was HTBI. TCRdb reprocessed the multiplex PCR reads via MiXCR and lists one record per CDR3 protein. The sample has about 760,000 distinct CDR3 sequences; over 35% are singletons. Sequences were obtained from blood. The receptors derive from a middle-aged woman with Graves' hyperthyroidism.

This clonotype occurred many times. J is TRBJ1-2 and V is TRBV24-1; no clear D gene. The CDR3 length is 14 residues. Per the germline V gene, CDR1 is KGHDR and CDR2 is SFDVKD. With 3 bases removed from V and 4 bases from J, the gap between germline ends came to 11 bases. CDR3 nucleotides: TGTGCCACCAGTGATGAGACAAGAAGCTATGGCTACACCTTC. It codes for CATSDETRSYGYTF.

At least ten counts were recorded for this clonotype. The chain uses TRBV29-1 and TRBJ1-1; D is unresolved. V lost 6 bases to trimming and J lost 4 bases, with 27 bases between them. The CDR3 spans 17 residues. Germline CDR1 reads SQVTM; CDR2 reads ANQGSEA. CDR3 bases: TGCAGCGTCTTTGCCCCTCCCTGGGCAGCGGGGAGCACTGAAGCTTTCTTT. Its translation: CSVFAPPWAAGSTEAFF. The whole variable domain, filled in from reference TRBV29-1 and TRBJ1-1, reads SAVISQKPSRDICQRGTSLTIQCQVDSQVTMMFWYRQQPGQSLTLIATANQGSEATYESGFVIDKFPISRPNLTFSTLTVSNMSPEDSSIYLCSVFAPPWAAGSTEAFFGQGTRLTVV.

The chain carries TRBV5-6 and TRBJ1-1; D uncertain. The CDR3 runs to 13 residues. Germline V CDR1 and CDR2: SGHDT, YYEEEE. Trimming shortened V by 2 bases and J by 5 bases, and 10 bases separated the two germline ends. DNA for the CDR3: TGTGCCAGCAGCTTCGGGATTAGGACTGAAGCTTTCTTT. The encoded protein is CASSFGIRTEAFF. The full variable domain, completed using reference TRBV5-6 and TRBJ1-1, is DAGVTQSPTHLIKTRGQQVTLRCSPKSGHDTVSWYQQALGQGPQFIFQYYEEEERQRGNFPDRFSGHQFPNYSSELNVNALLLGDSALYLCASSFGIRTEAFFGQGTRLTVV.

This clonotype was counted at least ten times. The chain uses TRBV10-1 and TRBJ2-5, with 8 bases fitting TRBD1. The ends lost 5 bases at V and 3 bases at J; junction bases unmatched: 5. The CDR3 is 14 amino acids. Germline V gene data show CDR1 as WNHNN and CDR2 as SYGVQD (reference sequence). The CDR3 region is CASSLDRGEETQYF. CDR3 bases: TGCGCCAGCAGTCTCGACAGGGGAGAAGAGACCCAGTACTTC.

In the case of this clonotype: A much larger clonotype is one base distant, so this may be a read error. The rearrangement uses TRBV10-3 and TRBJ2-2; 7 nucleotides agree with TRBD1. CDR3 size: 15 residues. Germline trimming cut 10 bases from V and 6 bases from J; bases unmatched to any gene: 14. CDR1 and CDR2 (germline): ENHRY, SYGVKD. The CDR3 region has the DNA TGTGCCACCGAAAGCGAGACAGGGAAAGCCGGGGAGCTGTTTTTT. Its translation is CATESETGKAGELFF.

This chain uses TRBV10-3 with TRBJ2-7, with 11 bases that match TRBD1. CDR1 is ENHRY, CDR2 SYGVKD, per germline. The V and J ends lost 4 bases and 7 bases, in that order; junction bases with no gene match: 9. The CDR3 consists of 15 residues. CDR3 region: CAISAGTGGSEEQYF. The CDR3 coding sequence is TGTGCCATCAGTGCGGGGACAGGGGGTTCTGAAGAGCAGTACTTC.

The table lists this clonotype with many counts. The chain recombines TRBV29-1 with TRBJ2-7; D may match TRBD1 or TRBD2 (6 bases each). The germline V gene has CDR1 SQVTM and CDR2 ANQGSEA. Trimming pared 4 bases from V and 4 bases from J, leaving 14 bases between. This CDR3 spans 13 amino acids. The CDR3 loop is CSVVEGGGYEQYF. CDR3 bases: TGCAGCGTTGTCGAGGGGGGAGGTTACGAGCAGTACTTC.

This clonotype was seen at least ten times. V is TRBV6-5 and J is TRBJ2-7; TRBD1 is a possible D gene (5 bases). The CDR3 sequence is 12 residues long. V was shortened by 8 bases and J by 5 bases, with 13 bases between the two germline ends. Germline V lookup: CDR1 MNHEY, CDR2 SVGAGI. The DNA of the CDR3 is TGTGCCAGCGGTCTGACAGTCCACGAGCAGTACTTC. Translation: CASGLTVHEQYF.

This clonotype was detected only a few times. The CDR3 coding sequence is TGTGCCAGTAGTATAGGCGCAGATGAGCAGTTCTTC. It translates to CASSIGADEQFF. The chain links TRBV19 to TRBJ2-1; no clear D gene. The germline V gene has CDR1 LNHDA and CDR2 SQIVND (reference sequence). This CDR3 contains 12 residues. With 1 base removed from V and 8 bases from J, the gap between germline ends came to 6 bases.

This clonotype has more than one count but fewer than ten. The gene calls are TRBV2 and TRBJ2-1; 7 nucleotides line up with TRBD2. The V gene's germline CDR1 is SNHLY and CDR2 FYNNEI. V lost 3 bases, J lost 5 bases, and 4 bases stayed unmatched. The length of the CDR3 is 14 residues. CDR3 sequence reads: CASSDGGRDNEQFF. The CDR3 bases are TGTGCCAGCAGTGACGGCGGGAGAGACAATGAGCAGTTCTTC.

This clonotype occurred a few times. The V gene is TRBV20-1, the J gene TRBJ2-7; TRBD2 might be the D (7 bases). Germline CDR1 reads DFQATT; CDR2 reads SNEGSKA (reference sequence). Trimming cost V 6 bases and J 2 bases, with 14 bases left between them. There are 13 residues in the CDR3. The CDR3 DNA sequence: TGCAGTGCCCCCGCGGGGGCTCCCTACGAGCAGTACTTC. Translating gives CSAPAGAPYEQYF.

This clonotype showed up many times. The chain uses TRBV7-2 and TRBJ2-7, with D possibly being TRBD2 (7 bases). The CDR3 is made up of 17 amino acids. V dropped 1 base and J dropped 4 bases, with 20 bases sitting between them. The germline CDR1 and CDR2 sequences are SGHTA and FQGNSA. This CDR3 reads CASSLGTGASGQYEQYF. The CDR3 DNA reads as TGTGCCAGCAGCTTAGGTACCGGGGCTAGCGGACAGTACGAGCAGTACTTC.

This clonotype has ten or more counts. The chain has TRBV29-1 and TRBJ2-2; the D gene is possibly TRBD1 (5 bases). Germline V lookup: CDR1 SQVTM, CDR2 ANQGSEA. Trimming removed 4 bases from V and 0 bases from J, with 12 bases in between. The CDR3 consists of 15 residues. CDR3 in amino acids: CSVVGQGTNTGELFF. The DNA for the CDR3 is TGCAGCGTTGTGGGCCAGGGCACGAACACCGGGGAGCTGTTTTTT.

J is TRBJ2-7 and V is TRBV5-1, with no clear D. The CDR3 spans 12 residues. Deletions cut 0 bases from V and 7 bases from J, with 8 bases between. Germline V gene sequence: CDR1 SGHRS, CDR2 YFSETQ. The CDR3 coding sequence is TGCGCCAGCAGCTTGGTTATGAATGAGCAGTACTTC. Its protein product is CASSLVMNEQYF.

There are a few counts of this clonotype. The chain has TRBV12-3 or TRBV12-4 and TRBJ2-5; 8 bases align to TRBD1. The trim removed 6 bases at V and 2 bases at J, leaving 5 bases unmatched. This CDR3 has 14 amino acids. The CDR3: CASRLNRGQETQYF. CDR3 nucleotides: TGTGCCAGCAGATTGAACAGGGGGCAAGAGACCCAGTACTTC.

J is TRBJ1-2 and V is TRBV5-6, with D possibly being TRBD1 (6 bases). Trimming shortened V by 4 bases and J by 0 bases, and 10 bases separated the two germline ends. Germline CDR1 reads SGHDT; CDR2 reads YYEEEE. There are 14 residues in the CDR3. The CDR3 DNA is TGTGCCAGCAGCGACAGGCAGACTAACTATGGCTACACCTTC. Amino acid sequence: CASSDRQTNYGYTF.

This clonotype has a handful of counts. This chain connects TRBV5-1 to TRBJ1-4, with a weak D call TRBD1 (6 bases). The V end lost 0 bases, the J end lost 8 bases, and 14 bases lay between the germline ends. Germline assignment: CDR1 SGHRS and CDR2 YFSETQ. This CDR3 spans 15 amino acids. The CDR3 is CASSLDKGGAEKLFF. The CDR3 coding sequence is TGCGCCAGCAGCTTGGATAAGGGGGGAGCGGAAAAACTGTTTTTT.

This clonotype has more than one count but fewer than ten. V usage is TRBV7-9 and J usage is TRBJ2-2; a weak D match, TRBD2 (6 bases). This CDR3 contains 16 residues. CDR1 is SEHNR, CDR2 FQNEAQ, per germline (reference sequence). The V end was cut by 1 base, the J end by 4 bases, with 13 bases between. For the CDR3, the DNA is TGTGCCAGCAGCTTAGTTGCGGGACTGCTCACCGGGGAGCTGTTTTTT. This encodes CASSLVAGLLTGELFF.

This clonotype was seen only a few times. V and J are TRBV12-3 or TRBV12-4 and TRBJ1-2, with TRBD1 matching 9 bases. The CDR3 is made up of 14 amino acids. Losses at the gene ends were 7 bases for V and 2 bases for J; bases not matched to a gene: 5. The CDR3 protein is CASTQDRGNYGYTF. CDR3 sequence (DNA): TGTGCCAGCACCCAGGACAGGGGAAACTATGGCTACACCTTC.

The rearrangement links TRBV4-3 to TRBJ1-6; 7 bases map to TRBD1. Looked up from germline, CDR1 is LGHNA and CDR2 is YSLEER. The CDR3 runs 14 residues. V lost 4 bases and J lost 10; bases outside the gene matches: 7. Here the CDR3 reads CASSRDSRLSPLHF. In nucleotides, the CDR3 is TGCGCCAGCAGCCGGGACAGTCGGTTATCACCCCTCCACTTT.

V is TRBV5-4 and J is TRBJ1-2, with no clear D. Germline lookup yields CDR1 SGHNT and CDR2 YYREEE (reference sequence). The V and J ends lost 4 bases and 8 bases respectively, with 15 bases between them. The CDR3 covers 13 residues. The chain's CDR3 is CASSPVELRGYTF. CDR3 nucleotides: TGTGCCAGCAGCCCGGTCGAGCTAAGGGGCTACACCTTC.

For this clonotype: This may stem from a read error, because a much larger clone lies one nucleotide away. The CDR3 loop is CASSDWDGYEQYF. The CDR3 DNA reads TGTGCCAGCAGTGACTGGGACGGCTACGAGCAGTACTTC. The chain carries TRBV6-1 and TRBJ2-7; D might be TRBD1 or TRBD2, each matching 5 bases. V was clipped by 3 bases and J by 3 bases, with 9 bases between them. Germline CDR1 and CDR2: MNHNS and SASEGT. CDR3 length: 13 residues.

V is TRBV12-3 or TRBV12-4 and J is TRBJ2-2; 7 nucleotides match TRBD2. The CDR3 sequence is 17 residues long. The V segment lost 3 bases and the J segment 4 bases; nucleotides outside the gene matches: 11. Written as DNA, the CDR3 is TGTGCCAGCAGTTTCCCAGGCTTGGTAGCGGGCACCGGGGAGCTGTTTTTT. Translation gives CASSFPGLVAGTGELFF.

The chain couples TRBV7-2 to TRBJ1-2; 7 bases match TRBD1. The CDR3 contains 16 residues. Germline assignment: CDR1 SGHTA and CDR2 FQGNSA. The V segment lost 4 bases and the J segment 6 bases; nucleotides outside the gene matches: 14. The CDR3 sequence: CASSWNQGGGLHGYTF. In DNA, the CDR3 is TGTGCCAGCAGCTGGAACCAGGGGGGAGGGTTACATGGCTACACCTTC.